These 6 T cell receptor beta chains share one sample of origin, sequenced in a study of T cell repertoires in cytomegalovirus infection. No cognate antigen is known for these TCRs. TCRdb reanalysed the reads using MiXCR and keeps one entry per CDR3 protein. The sample includes some 700,000 distinct CDR3 sequences, about 33% of them seen just once. The starting material was cultured PBMCs, obtained from culture after CMV antigen stimulation. These receptors originate from a human donor in good health (CMV status not recorded). Some clones in this sample may be carry-over from other donors' samples.

This clonotype was seen only a few times. The rearrangement joins TRBV18 to TRBJ1-5; a possible D gene is TRBD1 (5 bases). V was shortened by 3 bases and J by 5 bases, with 14 bases between the two germline ends. CDR3 length: 15 residues. Germline values: CDR1 KGHSH, CDR2 LQKENI. The CDR3 here is CASSPGGTGDQPQHF. In DNA form, the CDR3 reads TGTGCCAGCTCACCGGGCGGAACAGGAGATCAGCCCCAGCATTTT.

This rearrangement joins TRBV4-1 to TRBJ1-2; TRBD1 matches at 7 bases. Trimming at V came to 0 bases and at J to 2 bases, leaving 9 bases not matched to a gene. The CDR3 is made up of 17 amino acids. Germline assignment: CDR1 MGHRA and CDR2 YSYEKL. The CDR3 DNA is TGCGCCAGCAGCCAAGATCTAGACAGGGAACTAAACTATGGCTACACCTTC. Translating gives CASSQDLDRELNYGYTF.

This clonotype was detected a few times. The chain uses TRBV7-2 and TRBJ2-7; TRBD2 matches 11 bases. The CDR3 loop spans 15 amino acids. Germline V gives CDR1 SGHTA, CDR2 FQGNSA. With 3 bases clipped from V and 3 bases from J, the junction kept 4 bases outside the gene matches. In nucleotides, the CDR3 is TGTGCCAGCAGCTTTACTAGCGGGGGACACTACGAGCAGTACTTC. This translates into CASSFTSGGHYEQYF.

In this sample, this clonotype turned up a few times. J is TRBJ2-1 and V is TRBV7-9, with D tentatively TRBD2 (5 bases). The CDR3 sequence is 14 residues long. CDR1 is SEHNR, CDR2 FQNEAQ, per germline (reference sequence). Trimming removed 5 bases from V and 8 bases from J, with 16 bases in between. The CDR3 DNA reads as TGTGCCAGCAGCCGTTCGGGGAGTGGCTATGAGCAGTTCTTC. Encoded protein: CASSRSGSGYEQFF.

The V gene is TRBV6-2 or TRBV6-3, the J gene TRBJ1-2; D might be TRBD1 (5 bases). CDR3 size: 15 residues. The V end lost 6 bases, the J end lost 4 bases, and 18 bases lay between the germline ends. Per germline, CDR1 MNHEY and CDR2 SVGEGT. The CDR3 reads CASSHTPDTFYGYTF. The CDR3 nucleotides are TGTGCCAGCAGCCACACCCCGGACACTTTCTATGGCTACACCTTC.

This clonotype has ten or more counts. The rearrangement uses TRBV7-8 and TRBJ1-5; no clear D. The CDR3 loop spans 14 amino acids. Germline V gives CDR1 SGHVS, CDR2 FQNEAQ. Trimming stripped 4 bases from V and 7 bases from J, with 14 bases between. In DNA form, the CDR3 reads TGTGCCAGCAGCTCCAGAGGGAGCCAACAGCCCCAGCATTTT. Translating gives CASSSRGSQQPQHF.